This TCR beta chain is drawn from a study of blood T cells in healthy people across ages. J gave up 10 bases and V 7 bases, and 11 bases lay outside the gene matches. The CDR3 has 14 amino acids. Together with a sample-barcoded 5' primer, a J-beta primer mix was included in a second PCR lasting about 7 to 12 cycles. TCRdb independently ran MiXCR on the 5' RACE reads; one entry per CDR3 protein. The data contain 1.6 million or so distinct CDR3 sequences, about 35% of them singletons. This clonotype was picked up a small number of times. Its target is not known. General study results and limits: Age brought a roughly linear fall in TCR beta diversity measured per million T cells.

The receptor's source is a woman in her twenties or thirties in good health. The chain uses TRBV12-3 or TRBV12-4 and TRBJ2-1; 9 nucleotides line up with TRBD1. What was sequenced was blood. CDR3 loop: CASTRQGVAVEQFF. CDR3 sequence (DNA): TGTGCCAGCACCCGACAGGGGGTAGCGGTCGAGCAGTTCTTC.